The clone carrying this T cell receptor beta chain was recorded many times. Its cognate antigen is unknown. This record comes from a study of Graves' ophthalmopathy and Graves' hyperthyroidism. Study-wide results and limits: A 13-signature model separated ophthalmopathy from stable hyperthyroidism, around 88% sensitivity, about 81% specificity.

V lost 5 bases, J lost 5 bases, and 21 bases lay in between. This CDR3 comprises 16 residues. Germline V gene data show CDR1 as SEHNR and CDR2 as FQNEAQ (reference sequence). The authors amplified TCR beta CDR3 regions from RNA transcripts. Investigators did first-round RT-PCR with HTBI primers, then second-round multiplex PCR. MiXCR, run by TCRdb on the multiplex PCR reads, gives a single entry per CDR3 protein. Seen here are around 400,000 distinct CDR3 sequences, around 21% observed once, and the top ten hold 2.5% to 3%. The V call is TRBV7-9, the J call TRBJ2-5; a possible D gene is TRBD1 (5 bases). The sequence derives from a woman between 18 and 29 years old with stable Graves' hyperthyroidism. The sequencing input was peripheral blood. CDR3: CASSLSEGVVSETQYF. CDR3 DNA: TGTGCCAGCAGCCTCAGTGAAGGGGTTGTGTCGGAGACCCAGTACTTC.